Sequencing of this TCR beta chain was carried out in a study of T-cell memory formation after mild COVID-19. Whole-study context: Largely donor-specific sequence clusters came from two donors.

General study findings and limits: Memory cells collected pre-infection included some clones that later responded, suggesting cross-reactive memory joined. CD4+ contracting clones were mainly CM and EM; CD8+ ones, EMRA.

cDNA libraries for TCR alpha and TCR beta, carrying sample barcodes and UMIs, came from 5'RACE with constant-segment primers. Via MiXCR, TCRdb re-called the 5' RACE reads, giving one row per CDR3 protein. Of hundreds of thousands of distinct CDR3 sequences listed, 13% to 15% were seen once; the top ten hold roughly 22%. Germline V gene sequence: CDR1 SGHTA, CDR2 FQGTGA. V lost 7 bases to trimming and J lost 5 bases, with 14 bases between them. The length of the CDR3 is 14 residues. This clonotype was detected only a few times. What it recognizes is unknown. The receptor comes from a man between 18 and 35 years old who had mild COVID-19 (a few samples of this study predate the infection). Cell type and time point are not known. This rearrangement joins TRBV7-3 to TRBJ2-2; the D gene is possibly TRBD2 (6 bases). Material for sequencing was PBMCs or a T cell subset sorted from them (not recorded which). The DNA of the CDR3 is TGTGCCAGCACCTCGACTAGAGCGACCGGGGAGCTGTTTTTT. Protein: CASTSTRATGELFF.